This TCR beta chain originates from a study of response to subunit inactivated influenza vaccine. TCRdb independently ran MiXCR on the RT-PCR reads; one entry per CDR3 protein. The table lists hundreds of thousands of distinct CDR3 sequences, roughly 23% of them singletons. Whole-study findings and limits: A suggestion made by the authors is that each seasonal influenza vaccination recruits few new T cells.

Germline loops: CDR1 SGHKS, CDR2 YYEKEE (reference sequence). With V trimmed by 3 bases and J by 2 bases, 6 bases remained unmatched. The CDR3 contains 16 residues. A remark on this clonotype: As yet, its antigen is unknown.

The sample was CD4+ T cells sorted from PBMCs, taken around 5 days after vaccination. The chain carries TRBV5-5 and TRBJ2-3; 10 bases fit TRBD1. This clonotype originated in a man aged 50 to 59 who received an inactivated influenza vaccine. This CDR3 reads CASSSRTGGSTDTQYF. The CDR3 DNA reads as TGTGCCAGCAGCTCGCGGACAGGGGGGTCCACAGATACGCAGTATTTT.